This T cell receptor beta chain was identified during a study of blood T cell repertoires in COVID-19. Study-wide context: Collection of acute and convalescent COVID-19 samples took place in the United States, Italy and Spain.

Germline V CDR1 and CDR2: MDHEN, SYDVKM. V gave up 1 base and J gave up 8 bases, with 11 bases separating them. This CDR3 comprises 14 residues. In the authors' workflow: Amplification of reference gene primers was used by the study to estimate nucleated cell counts. Sequencing used immunoSEQ multiplex PCR; TCRdb keeps in-frame clones, though not all of them. The D gene and trimming were derived from the DNA, and the V and J assignments and clone size from that table. The data contain about 320,000 clones, about 87% of them singletons. This clonotype was obtained from a woman between 25 and 40 years old with COVID-19, enrolled during active disease. Sample: peripheral blood. The V call is TRBV28, the J call TRBJ1-4; D may be TRBD1 (5 bases). The chain's CDR3 is CASSLSGGWEKLFF. CDR3 sequence (DNA): TGTGCCAGCAGTTTATCGGGGGGTTGGGAAAAACTGTTTTTT.